These 28 T cell receptor beta chains were sequenced from one sample in a study of blood T cell repertoires in COVID-19. TCRdb's copy holds only in-frame clones and misses some; the assay was immunoSEQ multiplex PCR. The sample holds about 180,000 clones, 70% to 90% seen once. Material for sequencing was peripheral blood. The receptors were gathered from an elderly woman with acute or convalescent COVID-19.

The chain joins TRBV25-1 to TRBJ1-2, with 10 bases identical to TRBD1. Trimming cost V 4 bases and J 4 bases; bases outside gene matches: 6. This CDR3 region has 15 residues. The germline CDR1 and CDR2 sequences are MGHDK and SYGVNS. The CDR3 bases are TGTGCCAGCAGTGGAGCGGGACAGGGGCTCTATGGCTACACCTTC. Amino acid sequence: CASSGAGQGLYGYTF.

This rearrangement joins TRBV5-6 to TRBJ2-7; 7 bases map to TRBD1. CDR1 is SGHDT and CDR2 is YYEEEE in the germline V gene. J gave up 2 bases and V 4 bases, and 9 bases lay outside the gene matches. The CDR3 length is 15 residues. CDR3 coding DNA: TGTGCCAGCAGCCTACAGGGGTTAGATACCTACGAGCAGTACTTC. Its protein is CASSLQGLDTYEQYF.

This chain links TRBV6-1 with TRBJ1-6; D call uncertain. The germline V gene encodes CDR1 MNHNS and CDR2 SASEGT. The CDR3 has 13 amino acids. V was trimmed by 3 bases and J by 7 bases, leaving 7 bases between them. The CDR3 DNA reads TGTGCCAGCAGTGACGCCGCGAATTCACCCCTCCACTTT. Amino acids: CASSDAANSPLHF.

In this sample, this clone turned up once. The rearrangement links TRBV23-1 to TRBJ1-1, with a tentative D call TRBD1 (6 bases). TRBV23-1 is known as an ORF, though its function is uncertain. The CDR3 extends over 16 amino acids. Trimming removed 4 bases from V and 0 bases from J, with 15 bases in between. This CDR3 is CASSPPGVAMNTEAFF. The DNA of the CDR3 is TGCGCCAGCAGTCCGCCAGGGGTCGCTATGAACACTGAAGCTTTCTTT.

V gene TRBV20-1 combines with J gene TRBJ1-2; D perhaps matches TRBD1 (5 bases). Germline loops: CDR1 DFQATT, CDR2 SNEGSKA (reference sequence). Trimming stripped 3 bases from V and 4 bases from J, with 12 bases between. The CDR3 runs 13 residues. CDR3 loop: CSASRGVLYGYTF. The CDR3, as DNA: TGCAGTGCTAGTCGGGGGGTCCTCTATGGCTACACCTTC.

The chain is built from TRBV20-1 and TRBJ1-1; TRBD1 matches at 7 bases. Germline CDR1 is DFQATT and CDR2 is SNEGSKA (reference sequence). This CDR3 region has 11 residues. Germline trimming cut 5 bases from V and 3 bases from J; bases unmatched to any gene: 0. In DNA form, the CDR3 reads TGCAGTGCTCAGGGGGACACTGAAGCTTTCTTT. This sequence encodes CSAQGDTEAFF.

J is TRBJ2-3 and V is TRBV7-9, with D possibly matching TRBD1 (6 bases). The CDR3 sequence is 15 residues long. Trimming left V 8 bases short and J 2 bases short, with 17 bases between. Per germline, CDR1 SEHNR and CDR2 FQNEAQ (reference sequence). The CDR3 region is CASSTRDTITDTQYF. CDR3 DNA: TGTGCCAGCTCAACCCGGGACACTATCACAGATACGCAGTATTTT.

Details on this clone: The germline gene is not matched at one end of the junction; a read error may be the cause. The V call is TRBV24-1, the J call TRBJ2-1; 13 nucleotides match TRBD2. Germline V lookup: CDR1 KGHDR, CDR2 SFDVKD. There are 17 residues in the CDR3. CDR3 sequence reads: CAASDFETSGGRNEQFF. DNA of the CDR3: TGTGCCGCCAGTGATTTCGAGACTAGCGGGGGGCGCAATGAGCAGTTCTTC.

The chain employs TRBV7-8 and TRBJ2-3; perhaps TRBD1 as D (5 bases). Trimming shortened V by 4 bases and J by 3 bases, and 14 bases separated the two germline ends. The germline V gene encodes CDR1 SGHVS and CDR2 FQNEAQ. The CDR3 covers 15 residues. The CDR3 coding sequence is TGTGCCAGCAGCTACGGACAAGGCCTTACAGATACGCAGTATTTT. This gives the protein CASSYGQGLTDTQYF.

This clone was counted once. The chain couples TRBV3-1 (or the pseudogene TRBV3-2) to TRBJ1-5; D not certain. Germline V gene data show CDR1 as LGHDT and CDR2 as YNNKEL (reference sequence). The CDR3 covers 15 residues. Trimming took 1 base from V and 0 from J, leaving 7 bases between them. The CDR3 DNA reads as TGTGCCAGCAGCCAAGTCTACAGTAGCAATCAGCCCCAGCATTTT. Translating gives CASSQVYSSNQPQHF.

V usage is TRBV18 and J usage is TRBJ1-5; no definite D call. This CDR3 is 14 amino acids long. Trimming removed 3 bases at V and 0 bases at J, with 6 bases between. CDR1 is KGHSH, CDR2 LQKENI, per germline. As DNA, the CDR3 is TGTGCCAGCTCACCGTCAGATAGCAATCAGCCCCAGCATTTT. Encoded protein: CASSPSDSNQPQHF.

V and J are TRBV2 and TRBJ1-2, with D hard to call. V was pared by 5 bases and J by 4 bases, with 17 bases between. The CDR3 contains 15 residues. From germline, CDR1 is SNHLY and CDR2 FYNNEI. The CDR3 protein is CASSLTRDMGYGYTF. The DNA of the CDR3 is TGTGCCAGCAGTTTGACACGGGATATGGGCTATGGCTACACCTTC. The variable domain in full, completed from reference TRBV2 and TRBJ1-2, reads EPEVTQTPSHQVTQMGQEVILRCVPISNHLYFYWYRQILGQKVEFLVSFYNNEISEKSEIFDDQFSVERPDGSNFTLKIRSTKLEDSAMYFCASSLTRDMGYGYTFGSGTRLTVV.

The chain recombines TRBV20-1 with TRBJ2-5; a weak D match, TRBD2 (5 bases). Looked up from germline, CDR1 is DFQATT and CDR2 is SNEGSKA (reference sequence). The CDR3 runs to 11 residues. For the CDR3, the DNA is TGCTCGCCGTACGAGGGAGAGACCCAGTACTTC. It is translated as CSPYEGETQYF.

The rearrangement joins TRBV14 to TRBJ2-7; TRBD2 is a possible D gene (5 bases). V lost 0 bases, J lost 2 bases, and 11 bases lay in between. CDR1 and CDR2 from the germline V gene are SGHDN and FVKESK. The CDR3 length is 15 residues. CDR3 loop: CASSQDGEEAYEQYF. The DNA of the CDR3 is TGTGCCAGCAGCCAAGACGGGGAAGAAGCCTACGAGCAGTACTTC.

The chain combines TRBV6-1 with TRBJ2-1, with a tentative D call TRBD2 (6 bases). Trimming removed 1 base from V and 7 bases from J, with 20 bases in between. The CDR3 covers 17 residues. The germline CDR1 and CDR2 sequences are MNHNS and SASEGT. CDR3 coding DNA: TGTGCCAGCAGTGAAGAAGTCCAGGAGGGCCGTCGGAATGAGCAGTTCTTC. It encodes CASSEEVQEGRRNEQFF.

The V gene is TRBV7-2, the J gene TRBJ1-5; D gene ambiguous. The CDR3 is 14 residues long. Germline CDR1 SGHTA, CDR2 FQGNSA. V was pared by 4 bases and J by 6 bases, with 13 bases between. CDR3 coding DNA: TGTGCCAGCAGCTGGGTAAAGGGAGGTCAGCCCCAGCATTTT. Its protein product is CASSWVKGGQPQHF.

This chain uses TRBV5-1 with TRBJ2-2, with D possibly TRBD1 on 5 matching bases. Per the germline V gene, CDR1 is SGHRS and CDR2 is YFSETQ. The CDR3 is made up of 14 amino acids. V was cut by 4 bases and J by 5 bases, with 12 bases left in between. CDR3 nucleotide sequence: TGCGCCAGCAGCATAACACCAGGGACCGGGGAGCTGTTTTTT. Translated, it gives CASSITPGTGELFF.

V and J are TRBV18 and TRBJ2-5; 14 bases are a match to TRBD2. Trimming at V came to 6 bases and at J to 5 bases, leaving 8 bases not matched to a gene. CDR1 and CDR2 (germline): KGHSH, LQKENI. The CDR3 has 16 amino acids. The CDR3: CASSQGLAGGRETQYF. The CDR3 DNA follows: TGTGCCAGCTCTCAAGGACTAGCGGGAGGACGGGAGACCCAGTACTTC.

The J gene is TRBJ1-3, the V gene TRBV5-1, with 10 bases identical to TRBD1. There are 16 residues in the CDR3. Losses at the gene ends were 0 bases for V and 1 base for J; bases not matched to a gene: 1. Germline loops: CDR1 SGHRS, CDR2 YFSETQ. The CDR3 DNA sequence: TGCGCCAGCAGCTTGGGGACAGGGGGTTCTGGAAACACCATATATTTT. Translating it yields CASSLGTGGSGNTIYF.

The rearrangement links TRBV2 to TRBJ2-5; the match to TRBD1 covers 7 bases. There are 15 residues in the CDR3. Germline CDR1 is SNHLY and CDR2 is FYNNEI. V shed 5 bases, J shed 4 bases, and the junction held 10 bases outside the gene matches. CDR3 in DNA: TGTGCCAGCAGTTCACGACAGGGTTTAGGAGAGACCCAGTACTTC. Its translation: CASSSRQGLGETQYF.

This sequence joins TRBV10-1 and TRBJ1-3, with D perhaps TRBD1 (5 bases). CDR3 size: 15 residues. With 8 bases removed from V and 1 base from J, the gap between germline ends came to 15 bases. Germline CDR1 is WNHNN and CDR2 is SYGVQD (reference sequence). The CDR3 reads CASSADSGSGNTIYF. The CDR3, as DNA: TGCGCCAGCTCCGCCGACAGTGGGTCTGGAAACACCATATATTTT.

The chain couples TRBV7-8 to TRBJ1-2; D gene unclear. This CDR3 region has 13 residues. The ends were cut back, 5 bases at V and 3 bases at J, with 10 bases in the middle. The germline CDR1 and CDR2 sequences are SGHVS and FQNEAQ. The CDR3: CASSPSTDYGYTF. DNA for the CDR3: TGTGCCAGCAGCCCCTCGACTGACTATGGCTACACCTTC.

V is TRBV10-3 and J is TRBJ1-6; a weak D match, TRBD1 (5 bases). V gave up 2 bases and J gave up 7 bases, with 12 bases separating them. This CDR3 region has 15 residues. CDR1 and CDR2 (germline): ENHRY, SYGVKD. DNA for the CDR3: TGTGCCATCAGTGAGGCCGGGACTCTAAATTCACCCCTCCACTTT. Amino acids: CAISEAGTLNSPLHF.

This chain uses TRBV7-9 with TRBJ2-6; D is perhaps TRBD2 (6 bases). V lost 5 bases to trimming and J lost 0 bases, with 8 bases between them. From germline, CDR1 is SEHNR and CDR2 FQNEAQ (reference sequence). This CDR3 contains 15 residues. CDR3 nucleotides: TGTGCCAGCAGCCCCGGGAGCTCTGGGGCCAACGTCCTGACTTTC. Amino acid sequence: CASSPGSSGANVLTF.

This clone came up once. The chain has TRBV5-1 and TRBJ2-5; D call uncertain. This CDR3 has 15 residues. CDR1 is SGHRS and CDR2 is YFSETQ in the germline V gene. V lost 0 bases to trimming and J lost 2 bases, with 11 bases between them. In DNA, the CDR3 is TGCGCCAGCAGCTTGGCGTTAGCAGATCAAGAGACCCAGTACTTC. It yields the protein CASSLALADQETQYF.

The rearrangement joins TRBV9 to TRBJ1-2; D is undetermined. Germline CDR1 and CDR2: SGDLS and YYNGEE. Trimming took off 4 bases at V and 4 bases at J, with 11 bases between the two ends. This CDR3 is built from 13 residues. The CDR3 spells CASSPPGAYGYTF. In nucleotides, the CDR3 is TGTGCCAGCAGCCCTCCCGGAGCCTATGGCTACACCTTC.

This clone has more than one count but fewer than ten. This chain uses TRBV19 with TRBJ2-7; TRBD2 aligns across 11 bases. The germline gives CDR1 LNHDA, CDR2 SQIVND (reference sequence). The CDR3 length is 15 residues. The V segment lost 3 bases and the J segment 2 bases; nucleotides outside the gene matches: 3. CDR3 DNA sequence: TGTGCCAGTAGTATGGGACTAGCGGTACCCTACGAGCAGTACTTC. This translates into CASSMGLAVPYEQYF.

The J gene is TRBJ1-3, the V gene TRBV6-5; TRBD1 matches 8 bases. V was pared by 5 bases and J by 5 bases, with 8 bases of the junction left unmatched. CDR1 is MNHEY and CDR2 is SVGAGI in the germline V gene. CDR3 length equals 15 residues. Here the CDR3 reads CASSRGQGLRNTIYF. As DNA, the CDR3 is TGTGCCAGCAGTCGAGGACAGGGTTTAAGAAACACCATATATTTT.